This T cell receptor (beta chain) was sequenced during a study of cytomegalovirus exposure and HLA in healthy donors. Study-level findings and limits: Most of the TCR beta V segments (in an earlier analysis) were productive either about 90% or about 30% of the time.

About this clone itself: Its target is unknown.

Trimming removed 1 base at V and 6 bases at J, with 14 bases between. CDR1 is SGHDT, CDR2 YYEEEE, per germline. CDR3 length: 14 amino acids. 13 Jbeta primers and 60 Vbeta primers were used for the PCR. Sequencing used immunoSEQ multiplex PCR; TCRdb keeps in-frame clones, though not all of them. The sample yields approximately 290,000 clones, over 70% seen once. This TCR was recovered from a girl aged 2-9 years in good health and CMV-seronegative. The sequencing input was PBMCs. The genes are TRBV5-6 and TRBJ2-7; D ambiguous. This CDR3 is CASSLIPGSGEQYF. CDR3 coding DNA: TGTGCCAGCAGCTTGATTCCAGGATCAGGCGAGCAGTACTTC.